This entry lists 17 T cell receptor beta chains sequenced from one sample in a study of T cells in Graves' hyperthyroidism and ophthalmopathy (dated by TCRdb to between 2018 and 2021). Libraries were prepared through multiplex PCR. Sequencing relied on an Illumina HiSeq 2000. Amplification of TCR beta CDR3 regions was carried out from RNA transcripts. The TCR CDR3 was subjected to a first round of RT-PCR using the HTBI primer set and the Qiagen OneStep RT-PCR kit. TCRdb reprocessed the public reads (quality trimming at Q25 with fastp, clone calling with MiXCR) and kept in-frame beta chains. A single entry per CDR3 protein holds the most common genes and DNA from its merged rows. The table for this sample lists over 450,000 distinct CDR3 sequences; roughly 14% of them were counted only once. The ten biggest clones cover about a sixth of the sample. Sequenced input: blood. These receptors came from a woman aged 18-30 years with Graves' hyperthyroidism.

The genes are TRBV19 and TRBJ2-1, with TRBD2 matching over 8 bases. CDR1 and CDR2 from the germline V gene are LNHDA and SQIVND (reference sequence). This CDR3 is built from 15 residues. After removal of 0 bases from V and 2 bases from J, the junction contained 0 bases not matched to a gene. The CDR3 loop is CASSIEGLAYNEQFF. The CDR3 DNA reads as TGTGCCAGTAGTATAGAGGGACTAGCCTACAATGAGCAGTTCTTC. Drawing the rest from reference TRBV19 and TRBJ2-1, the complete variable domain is DGGITQSPKYLFRKEGQNVTLSCEQNLNHDAMYWYRQDPGQGLRLIYYSQIVNDFQKGDIAEGYSVSREKKESFPLTVTSAQKNPTAFYLCASSIEGLAYNEQFFGPGTRLTVL.

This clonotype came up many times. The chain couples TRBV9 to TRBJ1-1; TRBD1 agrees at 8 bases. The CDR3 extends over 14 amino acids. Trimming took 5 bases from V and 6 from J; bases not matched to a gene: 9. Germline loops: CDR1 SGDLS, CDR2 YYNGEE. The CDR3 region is CASSSGQGWAEAFF. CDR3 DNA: TGTGCCAGCAGTTCAGGACAGGGTTGGGCTGAAGCTTTCTTT.

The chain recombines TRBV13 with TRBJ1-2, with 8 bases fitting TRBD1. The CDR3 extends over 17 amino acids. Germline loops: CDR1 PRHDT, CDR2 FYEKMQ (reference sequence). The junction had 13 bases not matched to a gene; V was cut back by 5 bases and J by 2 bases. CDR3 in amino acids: CASSPRGRDRRNYGYTF. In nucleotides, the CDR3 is TGTGCCAGCAGCCCCCGGGGTCGGGACAGGAGGAACTATGGCTACACCTTC.

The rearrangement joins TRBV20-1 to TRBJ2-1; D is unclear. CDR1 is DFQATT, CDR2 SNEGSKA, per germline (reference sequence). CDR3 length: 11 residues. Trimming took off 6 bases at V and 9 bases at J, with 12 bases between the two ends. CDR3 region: CSALSLAEQFF. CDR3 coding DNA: TGCAGTGCCTTGAGTTTGGCTGAGCAGTTCTTC.

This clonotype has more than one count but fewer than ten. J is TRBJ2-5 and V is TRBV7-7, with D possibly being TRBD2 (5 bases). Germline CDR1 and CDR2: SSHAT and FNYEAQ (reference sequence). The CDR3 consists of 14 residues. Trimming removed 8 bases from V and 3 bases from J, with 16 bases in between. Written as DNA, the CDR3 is TGTGCCAGCGGCCCCCCTCTGCGGGAAGAGACCCAGTACTTC. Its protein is CASGPPLREETQYF.

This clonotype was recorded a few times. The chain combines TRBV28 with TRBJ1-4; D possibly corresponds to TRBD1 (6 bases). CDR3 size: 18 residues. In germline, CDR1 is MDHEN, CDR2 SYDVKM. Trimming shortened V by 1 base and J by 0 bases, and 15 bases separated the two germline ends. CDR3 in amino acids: CASSLSDRFNATNEKLFF. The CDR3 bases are TGTGCCAGCAGTTTATCCGACAGGTTCAATGCAACTAATGAAAAACTGTTTTTT.

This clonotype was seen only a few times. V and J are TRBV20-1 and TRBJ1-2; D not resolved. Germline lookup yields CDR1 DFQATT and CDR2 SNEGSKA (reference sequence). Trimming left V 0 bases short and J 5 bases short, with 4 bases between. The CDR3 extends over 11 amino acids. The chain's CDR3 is CSAREWYGYTF. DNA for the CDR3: TGCAGTGCTAGAGAGTGGTATGGCTACACCTTC.

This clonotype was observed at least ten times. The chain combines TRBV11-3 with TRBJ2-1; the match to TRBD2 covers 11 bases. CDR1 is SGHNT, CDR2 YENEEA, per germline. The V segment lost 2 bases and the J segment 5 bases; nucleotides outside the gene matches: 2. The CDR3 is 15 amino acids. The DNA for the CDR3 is TGTGCCAGCAGCTTAACTAGCGGGGGCCACAATGAGCAGTTCTTC. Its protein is CASSLTSGGHNEQFF. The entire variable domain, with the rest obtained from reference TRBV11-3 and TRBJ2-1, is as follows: EAGVVQSPRYKIIEKKQPVAFWCNPISGHNTLYWYLQNLGQGPELLIRYENEEAVDDSQLPKDRFSAERLKGVDSTLKIQPAELGDSAVYLCASSLTSGGHNEQFFGPGTRLTVL.

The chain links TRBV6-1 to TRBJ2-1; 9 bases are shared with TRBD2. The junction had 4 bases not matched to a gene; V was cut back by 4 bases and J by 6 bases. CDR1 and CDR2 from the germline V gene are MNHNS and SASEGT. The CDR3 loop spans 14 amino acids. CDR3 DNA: TGTGCCAGCAGTGCGGCTAGCGGGATCAATGAGCAGTTCTTC. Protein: CASSAASGINEQFF.

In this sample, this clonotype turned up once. CDR3 coding DNA: TGCGCCAGCAGCCAACGACCAGGGGGATCAACTAATGAAAAACTGTTTTTT. Translation gives CASSQRPGGSTNEKLFF. The chain uses TRBV4-1 and TRBJ1-4; 7 bases map to TRBD1. The CDR3 loop spans 17 amino acids. The germline V gene encodes CDR1 MGHRA and CDR2 YSYEKL. V dropped 2 bases and J dropped 0; count of bases not matched to a gene: 6.

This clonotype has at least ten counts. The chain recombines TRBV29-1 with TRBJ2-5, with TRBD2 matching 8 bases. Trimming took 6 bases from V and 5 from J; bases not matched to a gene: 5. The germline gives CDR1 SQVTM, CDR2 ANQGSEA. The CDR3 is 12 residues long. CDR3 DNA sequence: TGCAGCGTCCGCCGCGGGAGGGAGACCCAGTACTTC. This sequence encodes CSVRRGRETQYF.

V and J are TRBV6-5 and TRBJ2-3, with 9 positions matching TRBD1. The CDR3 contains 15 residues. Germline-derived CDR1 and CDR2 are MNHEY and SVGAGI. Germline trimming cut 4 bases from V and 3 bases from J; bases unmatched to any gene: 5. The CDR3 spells CASSFPGQGTDTQYF. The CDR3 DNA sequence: TGTGCCAGCAGTTTCCCGGGACAGGGTACAGATACGCAGTATTTT.

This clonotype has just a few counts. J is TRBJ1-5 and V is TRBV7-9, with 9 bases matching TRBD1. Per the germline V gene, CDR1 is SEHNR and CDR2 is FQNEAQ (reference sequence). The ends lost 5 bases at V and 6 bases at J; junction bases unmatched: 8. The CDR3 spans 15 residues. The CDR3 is CASSPGQGGVQPQHF. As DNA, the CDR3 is TGTGCCAGCAGCCCGGGACAGGGAGGGGTTCAGCCCCAGCATTTT.

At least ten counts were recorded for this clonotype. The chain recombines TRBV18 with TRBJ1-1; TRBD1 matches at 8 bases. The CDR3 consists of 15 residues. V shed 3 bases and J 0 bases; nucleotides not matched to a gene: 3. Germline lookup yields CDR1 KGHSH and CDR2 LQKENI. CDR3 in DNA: TGTGCCAGCTCACCCTCAGGGGGCCTGAACACTGAAGCTTTCTTT. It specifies CASSPSGGLNTEAFF.

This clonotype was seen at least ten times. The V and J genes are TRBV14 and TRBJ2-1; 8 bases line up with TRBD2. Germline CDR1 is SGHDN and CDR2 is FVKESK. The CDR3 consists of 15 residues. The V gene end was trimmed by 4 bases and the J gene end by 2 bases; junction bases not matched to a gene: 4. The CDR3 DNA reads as TGTGCCAGCAGCCCCTGGACTAGCCCCTACAATGAGCAGTTCTTC. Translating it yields CASSPWTSPYNEQFF.

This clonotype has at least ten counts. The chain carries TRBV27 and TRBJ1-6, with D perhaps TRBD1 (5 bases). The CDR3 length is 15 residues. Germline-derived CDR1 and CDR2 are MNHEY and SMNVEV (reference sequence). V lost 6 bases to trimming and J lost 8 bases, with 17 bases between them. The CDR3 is CASRRQTLGDSPLHF. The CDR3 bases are TGTGCCAGCAGGAGGCAAACCCTAGGGGATTCACCCCTCCACTTT.

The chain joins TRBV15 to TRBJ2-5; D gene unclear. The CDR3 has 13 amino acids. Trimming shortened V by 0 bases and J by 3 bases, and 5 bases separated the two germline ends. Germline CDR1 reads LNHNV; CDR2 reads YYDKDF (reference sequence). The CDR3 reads CATSRDPEETQYF. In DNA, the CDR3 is TGTGCCACCAGCAGAGATCCAGAAGAGACCCAGTACTTC.